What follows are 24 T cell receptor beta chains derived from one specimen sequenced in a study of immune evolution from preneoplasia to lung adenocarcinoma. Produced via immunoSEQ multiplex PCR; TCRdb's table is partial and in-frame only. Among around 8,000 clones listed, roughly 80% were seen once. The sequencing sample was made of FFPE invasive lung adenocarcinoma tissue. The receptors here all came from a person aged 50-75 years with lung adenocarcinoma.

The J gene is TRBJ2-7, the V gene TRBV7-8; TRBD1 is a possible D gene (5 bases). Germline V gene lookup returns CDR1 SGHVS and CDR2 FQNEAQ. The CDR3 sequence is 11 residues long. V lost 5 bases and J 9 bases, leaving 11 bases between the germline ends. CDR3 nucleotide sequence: TGTGCCAGCAGCGCCAGGGAAATGCAGTACTTC. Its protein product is CASSAREMQYF.

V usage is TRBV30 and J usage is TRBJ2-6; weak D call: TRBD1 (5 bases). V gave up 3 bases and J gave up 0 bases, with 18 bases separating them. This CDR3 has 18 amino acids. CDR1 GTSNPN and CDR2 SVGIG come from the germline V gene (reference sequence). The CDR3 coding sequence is TGTGCCTGGAGCCCCCAGGCAGGGAAAGCCTCTGGGGCCAACGTCCTGACTTTC. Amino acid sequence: CAWSPQAGKASGANVLTF.

CDR3 DNA: TGTGCCAGCAGCCACGGGGCTCATCGGGAGACCCAGTACTTC. Translation gives CASSHGAHRETQYF. This chain uses TRBV9 with TRBJ2-5; D is possibly TRBD1 or TRBD2 (5 bases each). Between the trimmed V and J ends, which lost 4 bases and 5 bases, there was a span of 15 bases. CDR3 length equals 14 residues. The germline gives CDR1 SGDLS, CDR2 YYNGEE.

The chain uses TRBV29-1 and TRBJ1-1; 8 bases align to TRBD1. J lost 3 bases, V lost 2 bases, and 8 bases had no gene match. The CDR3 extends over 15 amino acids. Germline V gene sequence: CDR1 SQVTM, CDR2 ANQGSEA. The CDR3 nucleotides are TGCAGCGTTGAATTCCGACAGGGGTTGTACACTGAAGCTTTCTTT. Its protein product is CSVEFRQGLYTEAFF.

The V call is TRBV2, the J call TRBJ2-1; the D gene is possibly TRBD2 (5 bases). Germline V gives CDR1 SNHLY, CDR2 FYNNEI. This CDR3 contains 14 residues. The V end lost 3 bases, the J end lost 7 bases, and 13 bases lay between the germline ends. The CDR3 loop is CASSDEEVINEQFF. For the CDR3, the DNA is TGTGCCAGCAGTGACGAGGAGGTTATTAATGAGCAGTTCTTC.

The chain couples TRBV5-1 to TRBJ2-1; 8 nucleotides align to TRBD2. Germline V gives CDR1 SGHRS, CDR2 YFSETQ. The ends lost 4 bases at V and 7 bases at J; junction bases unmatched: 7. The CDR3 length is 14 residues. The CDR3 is CASSRDLAGNEQFF. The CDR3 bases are TGCGCCAGCAGCCGGGACTTAGCGGGGAATGAGCAGTTCTTC. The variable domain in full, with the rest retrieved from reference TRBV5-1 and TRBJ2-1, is KAGVTQTPRYLIKTRGQQVTLSCSPISGHRSVSWYQQTPGQGLQFLFEYFSETQRNKGNFPGRFSGRQFSNSRSEMNVSTLELGDSALYLCASSRDLAGNEQFFGPGTRLTVL.

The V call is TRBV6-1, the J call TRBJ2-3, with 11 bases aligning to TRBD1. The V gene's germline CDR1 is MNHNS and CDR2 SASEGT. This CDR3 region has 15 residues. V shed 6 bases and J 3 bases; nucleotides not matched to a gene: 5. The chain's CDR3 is CASRGQGAETDTQYF. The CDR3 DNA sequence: TGTGCCAGCAGAGGACAGGGGGCAGAGACAGATACGCAGTATTTT.

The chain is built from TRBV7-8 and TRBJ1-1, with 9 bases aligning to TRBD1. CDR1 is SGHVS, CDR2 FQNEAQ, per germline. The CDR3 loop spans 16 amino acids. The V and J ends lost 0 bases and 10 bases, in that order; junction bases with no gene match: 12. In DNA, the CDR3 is TGTGCCAGCAGCTTAGCCCCCGGGACAGGGATTTCCGGAGCTTTCTTT. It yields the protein CASSLAPGTGISGAFF.

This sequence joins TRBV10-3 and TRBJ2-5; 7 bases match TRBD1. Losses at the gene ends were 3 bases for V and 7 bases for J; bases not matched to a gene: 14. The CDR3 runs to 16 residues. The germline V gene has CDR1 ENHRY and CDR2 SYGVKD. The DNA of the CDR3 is TGTGCCATCAGTGAAACCATCCGACAGGGCCTGGGGACCCAGTACTTC. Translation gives CAISETIRQGLGTQYF.

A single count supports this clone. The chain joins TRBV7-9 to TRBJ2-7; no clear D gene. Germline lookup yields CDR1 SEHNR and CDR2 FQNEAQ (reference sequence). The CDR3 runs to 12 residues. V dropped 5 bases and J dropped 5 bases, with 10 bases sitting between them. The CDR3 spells CASSVSSDEQYF. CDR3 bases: TGTGCCAGCAGCGTGTCCTCGGACGAGCAGTACTTC.

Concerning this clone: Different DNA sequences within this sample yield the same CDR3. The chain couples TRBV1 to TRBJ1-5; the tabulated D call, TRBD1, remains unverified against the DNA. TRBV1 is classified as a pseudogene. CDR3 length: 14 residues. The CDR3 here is CTSTGTGLGQPQHF. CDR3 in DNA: TGCACCAGTACCGGGACAGGATTGGGACAGCCCCAGCATTTT.

The CDR3, as DNA: TGTGCCAGCAGCCGGGGACAGGAGAAAAACATTCAGTACTTC. Its protein is CASSRGQEKNIQYF. This sequence joins TRBV28 and TRBJ2-4, with 8 bases that match TRBD1. The CDR3 is 14 amino acids. V lost 6 bases to trimming and J lost 4 bases; unmatched junction nucleotides: 5. Looked up from germline, CDR1 is MDHEN and CDR2 is SYDVKM.

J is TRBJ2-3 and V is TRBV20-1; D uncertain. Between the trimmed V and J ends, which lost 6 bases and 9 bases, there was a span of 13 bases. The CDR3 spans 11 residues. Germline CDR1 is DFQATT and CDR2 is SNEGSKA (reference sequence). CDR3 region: CSAPDDRTQYF. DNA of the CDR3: TGCAGTGCACCGGACGATAGAACGCAGTATTTT.

Written as DNA, the CDR3 is TGTGCCAGCAGCTTAGGGTTCAGTGAGCAGTTCTTC. Protein: CASSLGFSEQFF. The chain employs TRBV11-2 and TRBJ2-1; D not resolved. V dropped 1 base and J dropped 9 bases, with 7 bases sitting between them. This CDR3 region has 12 residues. Looked up from germline, CDR1 is SGHAT and CDR2 is FQNNGV.

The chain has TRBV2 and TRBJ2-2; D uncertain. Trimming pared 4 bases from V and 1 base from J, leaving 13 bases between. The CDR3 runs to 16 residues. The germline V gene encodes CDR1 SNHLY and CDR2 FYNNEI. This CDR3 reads CASSGGQLWNTGELFF. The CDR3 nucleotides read TGTGCCAGCAGTGGGGGTCAGCTATGGAACACCGGGGAGCTGTTTTTT.

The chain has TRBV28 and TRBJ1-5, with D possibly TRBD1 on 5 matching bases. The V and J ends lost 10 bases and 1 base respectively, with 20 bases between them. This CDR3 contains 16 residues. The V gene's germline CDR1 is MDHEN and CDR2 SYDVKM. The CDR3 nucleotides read TGTGCCACCGGGGGGATGTGGGGGAAAAGCAATCAGCCCCAGCATTTT. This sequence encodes CATGGMWGKSNQPQHF.

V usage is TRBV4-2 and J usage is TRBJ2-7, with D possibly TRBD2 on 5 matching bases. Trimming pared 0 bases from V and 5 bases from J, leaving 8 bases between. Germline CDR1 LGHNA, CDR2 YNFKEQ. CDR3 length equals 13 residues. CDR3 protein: CASSQERADEQYF. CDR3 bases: TGTGCCAGCAGCCAAGAGAGAGCGGACGAGCAGTACTTC.

Written as DNA, the CDR3 is TGTGCCAGCAGCCCCGGGACTGCGCGCGAGCAGTACTTC. Its protein is CASSPGTAREQYF. J is TRBJ2-7 and V is TRBV7-2; the D gene is possibly TRBD2 (6 bases). Germline lookup yields CDR1 SGHTA and CDR2 FQGNSA. The V end was cut by 5 bases, the J end by 6 bases, with 14 bases between. The CDR3 is 13 amino acids.

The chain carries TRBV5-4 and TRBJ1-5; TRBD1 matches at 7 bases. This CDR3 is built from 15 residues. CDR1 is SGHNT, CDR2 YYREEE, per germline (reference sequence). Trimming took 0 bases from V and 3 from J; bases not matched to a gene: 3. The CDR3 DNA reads TGTGCCAGCAGCTTGGAGGGGGCCCTCAATCAGCCCCAGCATTTT. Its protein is CASSLEGALNQPQHF.

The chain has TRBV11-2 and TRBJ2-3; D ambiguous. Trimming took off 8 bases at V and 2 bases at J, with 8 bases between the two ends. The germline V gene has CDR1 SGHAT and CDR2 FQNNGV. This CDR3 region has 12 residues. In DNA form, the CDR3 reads TGTGCCAGCCGGCGGAACACAGATACGCAGTATTTT. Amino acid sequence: CASRRNTDTQYF.

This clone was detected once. The CDR3 here is CASSFPNMGNTEAFF. CDR3 sequence (DNA): TGTGCCAGCAGTTTCCCGAACATGGGAAACACTGAAGCTTTCTTT. The chain recombines TRBV28 with TRBJ1-1; D gene uncertain. The CDR3 contains 15 residues. The V gene's germline CDR1 is MDHEN and CDR2 SYDVKM. The V and J ends lost 3 bases and 2 bases respectively, with 13 bases between them.

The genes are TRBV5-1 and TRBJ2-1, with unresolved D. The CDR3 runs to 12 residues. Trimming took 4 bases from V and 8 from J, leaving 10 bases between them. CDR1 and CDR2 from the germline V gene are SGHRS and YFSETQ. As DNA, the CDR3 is TGCGCCAGCAGCGTAATGGGTGATGAGCAGTTCTTC. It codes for CASSVMGDEQFF.

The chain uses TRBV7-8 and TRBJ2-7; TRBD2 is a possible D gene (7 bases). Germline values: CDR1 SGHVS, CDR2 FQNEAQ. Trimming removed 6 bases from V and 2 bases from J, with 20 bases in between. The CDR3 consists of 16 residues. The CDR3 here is CASSSLGGGLAYEQYF. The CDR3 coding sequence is TGTGCCAGCAGTTCCTTGGGAGGGGGGTTGGCCTACGAGCAGTACTTC.

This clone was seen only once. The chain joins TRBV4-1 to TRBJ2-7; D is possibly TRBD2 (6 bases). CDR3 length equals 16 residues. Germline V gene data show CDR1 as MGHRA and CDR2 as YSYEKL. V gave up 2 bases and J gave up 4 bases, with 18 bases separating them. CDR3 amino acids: CASSQTPSGESYEQYF. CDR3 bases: TGCGCCAGCAGCCAAACCCCCTCGGGGGAGAGTTACGAGCAGTACTTC.